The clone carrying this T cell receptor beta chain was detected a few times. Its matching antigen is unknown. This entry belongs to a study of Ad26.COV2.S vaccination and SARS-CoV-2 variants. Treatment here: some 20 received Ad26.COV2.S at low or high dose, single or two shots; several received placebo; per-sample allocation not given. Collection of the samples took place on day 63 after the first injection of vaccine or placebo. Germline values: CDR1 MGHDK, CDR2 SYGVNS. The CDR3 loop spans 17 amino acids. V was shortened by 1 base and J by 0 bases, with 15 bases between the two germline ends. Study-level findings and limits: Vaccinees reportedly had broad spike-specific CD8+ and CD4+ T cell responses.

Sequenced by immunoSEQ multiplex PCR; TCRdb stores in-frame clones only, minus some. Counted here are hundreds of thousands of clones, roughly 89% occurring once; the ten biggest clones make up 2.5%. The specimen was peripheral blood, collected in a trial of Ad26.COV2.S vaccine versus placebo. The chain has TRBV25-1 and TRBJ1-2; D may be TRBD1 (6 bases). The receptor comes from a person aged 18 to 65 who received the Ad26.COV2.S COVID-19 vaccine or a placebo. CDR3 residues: CASSELISGASNYGYTF. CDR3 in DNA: TGTGCCAGCAGTGAATTAATTTCGGGGGCCTCTAACTATGGCTACACCTTC.